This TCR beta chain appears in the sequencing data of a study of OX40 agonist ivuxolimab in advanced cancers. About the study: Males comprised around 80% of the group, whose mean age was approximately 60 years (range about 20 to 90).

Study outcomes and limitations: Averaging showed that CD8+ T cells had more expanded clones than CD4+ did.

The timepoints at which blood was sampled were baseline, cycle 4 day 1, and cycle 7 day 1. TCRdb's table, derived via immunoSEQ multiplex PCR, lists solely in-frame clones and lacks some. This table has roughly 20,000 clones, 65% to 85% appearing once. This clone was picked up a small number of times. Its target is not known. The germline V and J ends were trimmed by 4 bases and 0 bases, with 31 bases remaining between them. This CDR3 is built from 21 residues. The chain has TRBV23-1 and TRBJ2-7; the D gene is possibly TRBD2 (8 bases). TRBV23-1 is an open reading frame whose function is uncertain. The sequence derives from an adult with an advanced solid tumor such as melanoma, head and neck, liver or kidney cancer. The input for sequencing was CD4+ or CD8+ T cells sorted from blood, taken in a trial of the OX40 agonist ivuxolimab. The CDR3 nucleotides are TGCGCCAGCAGTCGTCAACAGGGGTACATCTACATCGGGACTAGCTCCTACGAGCAGTACTTC. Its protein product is CASSRQQGYIYIGTSSYEQYF.